The entry below gives a single T cell receptor beta chain sequence along with its context. What it binds is unknown. This sample stems from a study of T cell repertoires in cytomegalovirus infection. Study summary: Recently identified HLA-C-restricted CMV epitopes were used, and well-studied HLA-B-restricted CMV epitopes were used as well. Indications of both CMV infection and matching HLA type were provided by public TCR beta signatures.

Germline V gives CDR1 LNHDA, CDR2 SQIVND (reference sequence). The ends lost 1 base at V and 1 base at J; junction bases unmatched: 6. This CDR3 is 18 amino acids long. General study findings and limits: In two of eight donors, the top clonotype was HLA-C-restricted CMV-specific. Frequencies of public TCR beta families were cumulated, and this identified carriers of CMV plus the relevant HLA.

TCRdb reanalysed the reads using MiXCR and keeps one entry per CDR3 protein. The sample holds around 300,000 distinct CDR3 sequences; 20% to 30% are singletons and the top ten take about an eighth. This TCR derives from a human donor in good health (CMV status not recorded). Some clones in this sample may be carry-over from other donors' samples. Sample: cultured PBMCs, taken from culture after CMV antigen stimulation. This chain uses TRBV19 with TRBJ2-4; 11 nucleotides match TRBD2. CDR3 coding DNA: TGTGCCAGTAGTATAGGACTAGCGGGATTAGAGGCCAAAAACATTCAGTACTTC. Translated, it gives CASSIGLAGLEAKNIQYF.